Each of the 25 T cell receptor beta chains below was sequenced from the same sample in a study of cytomegalovirus exposure and HLA in healthy donors. The PCR ran on 60 Vbeta and 13 Jbeta primers. Generated by immunoSEQ multiplex PCR, the TCRdb table keeps only in-frame clones and is missing some. This table holds approximately 100,000 clones, more than 75% found once. Sequenced input: PBMCs. The source of these receptors is a woman under 30 in good health and CMV-seropositive.

The genes are TRBV5-1 and TRBJ1-2; D remains unclear. Germline V gives CDR1 SGHRS, CDR2 YFSETQ. Between the trimmed V and J ends, which lost 2 bases and 8 bases, there was a span of 10 bases. This CDR3 region has 12 residues. CDR3 protein: CASSFPPGGYTF. The DNA for the CDR3 is TGCGCCAGCAGCTTCCCCCCAGGAGGCTACACCTTC.

This rearrangement joins TRBV18 to TRBJ2-5; 7 bases are shared with TRBD1. V gave up 8 bases and J gave up 5 bases; unmatched junction bases: 14. CDR3 length: 15 residues. Germline values: CDR1 KGHSH, CDR2 LQKENI. This CDR3 is CASPLTGQIRETQYF. CDR3 DNA: TGTGCCAGCCCACTGACGGGACAGATCAGGGAGACCCAGTACTTC.

The chain combines TRBV6-1 with TRBJ1-5, with 9 bases lining up with TRBD1. The CDR3 has 16 residues. Trimming cost V 4 bases and J 1 base; bases outside gene matches: 5. In germline, CDR1 is MNHNS, CDR2 SASEGT. The CDR3 DNA follows: TGTGCCAGCAGTGGGAACAGGGGGCTGAGCAATCAGCCCCAGCATTTT. Amino acid sequence: CASSGNRGLSNQPQHF.

V gene TRBV7-2 combines with J gene TRBJ2-7; no reliable D call. This CDR3 is built from 15 residues. V lost 5 bases, J lost 0 bases, and 14 bases lay in between. Germline assignment: CDR1 SGHTA and CDR2 FQGNSA. CDR3: CASSADWLSSYEQYF. The DNA of the CDR3 is TGTGCCAGCAGCGCCGACTGGTTGAGCTCCTACGAGCAGTACTTC.

As to this clone: This same CDR3 is encoded by further DNA sequences in the sample. The rearrangement uses TRBV6-5 and TRBJ2-7, with D uncertain. V was shortened by 0 bases and J by 3 bases, with 12 bases between the two germline ends. CDR3 length: 15 residues. Germline V lookup: CDR1 MNHEY, CDR2 SVGAGI. CDR3 in amino acids: CASSYSSAGYYEQYF. In DNA form, the CDR3 reads TGTGCCAGCAGTTACTCCTCGGCAGGTTACTACGAGCAGTACTTC.

This chain links TRBV7-2 with TRBJ2-7; a weak D match, TRBD2 (5 bases). Trimming shortened V by 2 bases and J by 3 bases, and 14 bases separated the two germline ends. Per the germline V gene, CDR1 is SGHTA and CDR2 is FQGNSA. This CDR3 spans 15 amino acids. CDR3 amino acids: CASSLMVGVGYEQYF. The CDR3 DNA is TGTGCCAGCAGCTTAATGGTGGGAGTCGGCTACGAGCAGTACTTC.

V usage is TRBV7-9 and J usage is TRBJ2-1; 9 nucleotides line up with TRBD2. Trimming at V came to 5 bases and at J to 7 bases, leaving 12 bases not matched to a gene. CDR1 and CDR2 from the germline V gene are SEHNR and FQNEAQ (reference sequence). This CDR3 contains 16 residues. The CDR3 here is CASSPQGGGRVNEQFF. The CDR3 bases are TGTGCCAGCAGCCCCCAGGGAGGCGGGAGGGTGAATGAGCAGTTCTTC. Complete variable domain (other parts from reference TRBV7-9 and TRBJ2-1): DTGVSQNPRHKITKRGQNVTFRCDPISEHNRLYWYRQTLGQGPEFLTYFQNEAQLEKSRLLSDRFSAERPKGSFSTLEIQRTEQGDSAMYLCASSPQGGGRVNEQFFGPGTRLTVL.

This chain links TRBV10-3 with TRBJ2-1; 10 bases match TRBD2. V shed 6 bases, J shed 3 bases, and the junction held 2 bases outside the gene matches. The CDR3 runs 14 residues. Germline assignment: CDR1 ENHRY and CDR2 SYGVKD. This CDR3 reads CAIRGTSDYNEQFF. In DNA form, the CDR3 reads TGTGCCATCAGGGGGACTAGCGACTACAATGAGCAGTTCTTC.

This chain links TRBV15 with TRBJ1-5, with TRBD1 as a possible D gene (6 bases). The CDR3 sequence is 15 residues long. V was cut by 0 bases and J by 6 bases, with 12 bases left in between. Germline CDR1 reads LNHNV; CDR2 reads YYDKDF (reference sequence). The CDR3 DNA sequence: TGTGCCACCAGCAGAGATTCAGGGGCGAGTCAGCCCCAGCATTTT. Encoded protein: CATSRDSGASQPQHF.

The gene calls are TRBV28 and TRBJ2-7; D perhaps matches TRBD1 (6 bases). V was trimmed by 6 bases and J by 6 bases, leaving 18 bases between them. From germline, CDR1 is MDHEN and CDR2 SYDVKM. The CDR3 loop spans 14 amino acids. Written as DNA, the CDR3 is TGTGCCAGCAGCCTCCGGGACATTACCCTCGAGCAGTACTTC. This gives the protein CASSLRDITLEQYF. The variable domain in full, with the rest retrieved from reference TRBV28 and TRBJ2-7, is DVKVTQSSRYLVKRTGEKVFLECVQDMDHENMFWYRQDPGLGLRLIYFSYDVKMKEKGDIPEGYSVSREKKERFSLILESASTNQTSMYLCASSLRDITLEQYFGPGTRLTVT.

The rearrangement uses TRBV5-1 and TRBJ1-2, with a possible D match to TRBD1 (6 bases). Between the trimmed V and J ends, which lost 0 bases and 8 bases, there was a span of 14 bases. The length of the CDR3 is 14 residues. In germline, CDR1 is SGHRS, CDR2 YFSETQ. CDR3 nucleotides: TGCGCCAGCAGCTTGGATGGGGGCTCGGGGGGCTACACCTTC. Amino acid sequence: CASSLDGGSGGYTF.

The rearrangement joins TRBV21-1 to TRBJ2-3; the table assigns TRBD1, which was not confirmed against the DNA. TRBV21-1 is described as a pseudogene. The CDR3 has 15 amino acids. The DNA for the CDR3 is TGTGCCAGCAGCAAAGTGGGGCCTGAACCAGATACGCAGTATTTT. Amino acids: CASSKVGPEPDTQYF.

The chain joins TRBV10-2 to TRBJ2-3, with 9 bases matching TRBD2. The CDR3 is 18 residues long. Germline assignment: CDR1 WSHSY and CDR2 SAAADI. The V and J ends lost 2 bases and 3 bases, in that order; junction bases with no gene match: 12. This chain's CDR3 is CASSEGSAGGPGTDTQYF. The CDR3 region has the DNA TGCGCCAGCAGTGAGGGTTCGGCGGGAGGGCCAGGAACAGATACGCAGTATTTT.

CDR3 amino acids: CASSTGQGTYEQYF. The DNA of the CDR3 is TGCGCCAGCAGCACGGGACAGGGGACCTACGAGCAGTACTTC. This chain uses TRBV5-1 with TRBJ2-7, with 10 bases matching TRBD1. Germline trimming cut 4 bases from V and 2 bases from J; bases unmatched to any gene: 3. CDR3 size: 14 residues. Germline V CDR1 and CDR2: SGHRS, YFSETQ.

The chain links TRBV28 to TRBJ1-1, with D tentatively TRBD1 (6 bases). CDR1 and CDR2 from the germline V gene are MDHEN and SYDVKM. V lost 4 bases, J lost 1 base, and 10 bases lay in between. The CDR3 loop spans 14 amino acids. This chain's CDR3 is CASSSRTANTEAFF. CDR3 DNA sequence: TGTGCCAGCAGTTCCCGGACAGCGAACACTGAAGCTTTCTTT.

V and J are TRBV18 and TRBJ1-5, with 9 bases fitting TRBD1. Germline loops: CDR1 KGHSH, CDR2 LQKENI. The CDR3 covers 14 residues. Germline trimming cut 2 bases from V and 7 bases from J; bases unmatched to any gene: 3. The CDR3 bases are TGTGCCAGCTCACCAACAGGGGGCAGGCAGCCCCAGCATTTT. Translating it yields CASSPTGGRQPQHF.

This chain uses TRBV15 with TRBJ2-7; D is possibly TRBD2 (5 bases). This CDR3 is built from 14 residues. Germline V CDR1 and CDR2: LNHNV, YYDKDF (reference sequence). The V gene lost 4 bases and the J gene lost 6 bases, with 16 bases spanning the gap. The DNA for the CDR3 is TGTGCCACCAGCAAAACAACCGGGATCTCCGAGCAGTACTTC. Translated, it gives CATSKTTGISEQYF. Full variable domain (outside the CDR3, taken from reference TRBV15 and TRBJ2-7): DAMVIQNPRYQVTQFGKPVTLSCSQTLNHNVMYWYQQKSSQAPKLLFHYYDKDFNNEADTPDNFQSRRPNTSFCFLDIRSPGLGDTAMYLCATSKTTGISEQYFGPGTRLTVT.

The gene calls are TRBV6-1 and TRBJ2-3, with TRBD2 matching over 9 bases. The ends lost 4 bases at V and 0 bases at J; junction bases unmatched: 8. Germline V gives CDR1 MNHNS, CDR2 SASEGT. This CDR3 has 17 residues. CDR3 region: CASSAEPSGTSTDTQYF. The CDR3 DNA sequence: TGTGCCAGCAGTGCCGAGCCTAGCGGGACTAGCACAGATACGCAGTATTTT.

The rearrangement links TRBV7-9 to TRBJ2-2; a possible D gene is TRBD1 (8 bases). CDR1 and CDR2 (germline): SEHNR, FQNEAQ (reference sequence). Deletions cut 5 bases from V and 2 bases from J, with 21 bases between. The length of the CDR3 is 18 residues. The CDR3 DNA follows: TGTGCCAGCAGCCCGAAACTCGGACAGGGACTAAACACCGGGGAGCTGTTTTTT. It translates to CASSPKLGQGLNTGELFF.

This clone has only a few counts. The chain recombines TRBV28 with TRBJ1-5; D unclear. Germline V lookup: CDR1 MDHEN, CDR2 SYDVKM. Trimming left V 1 base short and J 6 bases short, with 4 bases between. There are 12 residues in the CDR3. In DNA form, the CDR3 reads TGTGCCAGCAGTTTATCCGGTCAGCCCCAGCATTTT. Amino acid sequence: CASSLSGQPQHF.

This clone was found a few times. J is TRBJ1-1 and V is TRBV2; 7 nucleotides match TRBD1. This CDR3 contains 14 residues. V lost 8 bases to trimming and J lost 3 bases; unmatched junction nucleotides: 9. Germline V gives CDR1 SNHLY, CDR2 FYNNEI. The CDR3 sequence is CASQWTGGYTEAFF. CDR3 nucleotide sequence: TGTGCCAGCCAGTGGACAGGAGGGTACACTGAAGCTTTCTTT.

The chain employs TRBV7-6 and TRBJ2-3; 14 bases are shared with TRBD2. Trimming cost V 5 bases and J 4 bases; bases outside gene matches: 8. Germline CDR1 reads SGHVS; CDR2 reads FNYEAQ. The CDR3 covers 17 residues. The CDR3 DNA reads as TGTGCCAGCAGCGCGACTAGCGGGAGGGAGGCGGCAGATACGCAGTATTTT. Protein sequence: CASSATSGREAADTQYF.

V usage is TRBV7-2 and J usage is TRBJ2-5, with 9 bases matching TRBD2. Looked up from germline, CDR1 is SGHTA and CDR2 is FQGNSA. V lost 2 bases to trimming and J lost 5 bases; unmatched junction nucleotides: 6. CDR3 length equals 15 residues. CDR3 nucleotide sequence: TGTGCCAGCAGCTTAATCCTAGCGGGGTGGGAGACCCAGTACTTC. Its protein is CASSLILAGWETQYF.

V usage is TRBV19 and J usage is TRBJ1-1; D gene ambiguous. Deletions cut 3 bases from V and 4 bases from J, with 9 bases between. This CDR3 region has 13 residues. From germline, CDR1 is LNHDA and CDR2 SQIVND (reference sequence). The CDR3 DNA reads TGTGCCAGTAGTATCGGTAACCCCACTGAAGCTTTCTTT. This translates into CASSIGNPTEAFF.

V gene TRBV9 combines with J gene TRBJ1-1, with 7 bases aligning to TRBD1. This CDR3 comprises 16 residues. Trimming cost V 0 bases and J 3 bases; bases outside gene matches: 8. The germline V gene encodes CDR1 SGDLS and CDR2 YYNGEE. This CDR3 reads CASSVGVTGYDTEAFF. CDR3 bases: TGTGCCAGCAGCGTAGGAGTGACAGGGTATGACACTGAAGCTTTCTTT.